The 28 T cell receptor beta chains given below trace back to one sample, sequenced in a study of shared clonotypes between healthy human individuals (TCRdb year 2020). The library relied on the immunoSEQ multiplex PCR assay. TCRdb carries this immuneACCESS record with in-frame sequences only. Its versions omit some clonotypes, under half of them owing to an unresolved V gene in the studies checked, with the rest unexplained. This sample comprises about 520,000 clones, 95% to 96% of them detected only once. Together, the top ten hold under 0.065% of the sample. The sample was naive CD4+ T cells sorted from blood. The cell subset or site label for this specimen denotes: CD45RA+ positively selected. All receptors come from a woman under 40 in good health.

A word on this clone: Other nucleotide sequences in the sample specify the same CDR3. The rearrangement joins TRBV19 to TRBJ1-5, with a tentative D call TRBD1 (5 bases). The CDR3 has 13 amino acids. CDR1 and CDR2 (germline): LNHDA, SQIVND (reference sequence). The germline V and J ends were trimmed by 4 bases and 1 base, with 5 bases remaining between them. This CDR3 reads CASSRDSNQPQHF. The CDR3 DNA reads TGTGCCAGTAGTAGGGACAGCAATCAGCCCCAGCATTTT.

The chain is built from TRBV28 and TRBJ2-3; possible D gene TRBD1, 6 bases. The V and J ends lost 5 bases and 3 bases respectively, with 12 bases between them. This CDR3 has 14 residues. The germline gives CDR1 MDHEN, CDR2 SYDVKM. CDR3 nucleotides: TGTGCCAGCAGTACCTCAGGGGTGACAGATACGCAGTATTTT. This translates into CASSTSGVTDTQYF.

This clone was seen just once. The chain is built from TRBV28 and TRBJ1-1; D possibly corresponds to TRBD1 (6 bases). Germline V lookup: CDR1 MDHEN, CDR2 SYDVKM. V shed 3 bases and J shed 10 bases, with 18 bases lying between them. There are 14 residues in the CDR3. The CDR3 here is CASSFSGTPWGAFF. As DNA, the CDR3 is TGTGCCAGCAGTTTCTCCGGGACACCTTGGGGAGCTTTCTTT. Filled out from reference TRBV28 and TRBJ1-1, the complete variable domain reads DVKVTQSSRYLVKRTGEKVFLECVQDMDHENMFWYRQDPGLGLRLIYFSYDVKMKEKGDIPEGYSVSREKKERFSLILESASTNQTSMYLCASSFSGTPWGAFFGQGTRLTVV.

The gene calls are TRBV27 and TRBJ2-7, with 15 bases that match TRBD2. The V gene end was trimmed by 6 bases and the J gene end by 3 bases; junction bases not matched to a gene: 12. This CDR3 spans 18 amino acids. Germline V lookup: CDR1 MNHEY, CDR2 SMNVEV (reference sequence). In DNA form, the CDR3 reads TGTGCCAGCAGCCAACGGGGGACTAGCGGGAGGCCGGTCTACGAGCAGTACTTC. Translation gives CASSQRGTSGRPVYEQYF.

The chain carries TRBV7-2 and TRBJ2-7; 7 bases line up with TRBD2. CDR3 size: 14 residues. Per the germline V gene, CDR1 is SGHTA and CDR2 is FQGNSA. With 4 bases clipped from V and 1 base from J, the junction kept 4 bases outside the gene matches. CDR3 region: CASSSSGISYEQYF. Here the CDR3 DNA reads TGTGCCAGCAGCTCAAGCGGGATTTCCTACGAGCAGTACTTC.

This chain joins TRBV18 and TRBJ2-1; TRBD1 aligns across 10 bases. In germline, CDR1 is KGHSH, CDR2 LQKENI. Unmatched junction bases numbered 5, after V lost 6 bases and J lost 3 bases. This CDR3 has 15 amino acids. CDR3 bases: TGTGCCAGCTCCCCCGGGACAGGGGTCTACAATGAGCAGTTCTTC. Protein: CASSPGTGVYNEQFF.

The chain couples TRBV2 to TRBJ2-1, with D possibly matching TRBD2 (5 bases). The V gene's germline CDR1 is SNHLY and CDR2 FYNNEI. This CDR3 has 15 amino acids. V dropped 2 bases and J dropped 2 bases, with 10 bases sitting between them. For the CDR3, the DNA is TGTGCCAGCAGTGAAAGGAGGCTCACCTACAATGAGCAGTTCTTC. Amino acid sequence: CASSERRLTYNEQFF.

Turning to this clone: The sample carries other DNA sequences with the same CDR3. CDR3 in amino acids: CASSETGTDTQYF. CDR3 sequence (DNA): TGTGCCAGCAGTGAAACAGGCACAGATACGCAGTATTTT. J is TRBJ2-3 and V is TRBV6-1; D unresolved. Germline values: CDR1 MNHNS, CDR2 SASEGT. The CDR3 runs 13 residues. V lost 2 bases and J lost 1, with 4 bases in between.

The chain couples TRBV10-2 to TRBJ2-5, with D maybe TRBD2 (5 bases). CDR3 length: 12 residues. In germline, CDR1 is WSHSY, CDR2 SAAADI. Trimming left V 2 bases short and J 7 bases short, with 8 bases between. The CDR3 DNA follows: TGCGCCAGCAGTGAGGGTGCGGGGACCCAGTACTTC. This gives the protein CASSEGAGTQYF.

The chain joins TRBV7-2 to TRBJ2-3, with D perhaps matching TRBD2 (6 bases). The CDR3 covers 13 residues. V lost 8 bases, J lost 2 bases, and 11 bases lay in between. CDR1 is SGHTA, CDR2 FQGNSA, per germline. CDR3 amino acids: CASRRGVTDTQYF. The CDR3 nucleotides read TGTGCCAGCCGGCGGGGAGTCACAGATACGCAGTATTTT.

This clone was observed a few times. The chain combines TRBV27 with TRBJ1-1, with D perhaps TRBD1 (5 bases). Trimming shortened V by 3 bases and J by 8 bases, and 13 bases separated the two germline ends. CDR1 is MNHEY and CDR2 is SMNVEV in the germline V gene (reference sequence). The CDR3 spans 13 residues. The CDR3 nucleotides are TGTGCCAGCAGTTTCCAGACCCCAGGGGAAGCTTTCTTT. It yields the protein CASSFQTPGEAFF.

On this clone itself: This sample includes further DNA sequences coding for the same CDR3. The V gene is TRBV28, the J gene TRBJ1-5; the D gene is possibly TRBD1 (5 bases). Germline V CDR1 and CDR2: MDHEN, SYDVKM. The CDR3 extends over 14 amino acids. Trimming shortened V by 6 bases and J by 1 base, and 10 bases separated the two germline ends. CDR3: CASSPDSSNQPQHF. In nucleotides, the CDR3 is TGTGCCAGCAGCCCAGACAGCAGCAATCAGCCCCAGCATTTT.

This chain joins TRBV11-1 and TRBJ2-1; possible D gene TRBD2, 5 bases. Looked up from germline, CDR1 is SGHAT and CDR2 is FQDESV (reference sequence). This CDR3 is built from 18 residues. Trimming shortened V by 1 base and J by 0 bases, and 16 bases separated the two germline ends. CDR3 sequence (DNA): TGTGCCAGCAGCTTAGAGCACGGCGCGGGCCTCTCCTACAATGAGCAGTTCTTC. Its protein is CASSLEHGAGLSYNEQFF.

This clone came up once. This chain connects TRBV5-4 to TRBJ2-1; D call uncertain. Between the trimmed V and J ends, which lost 4 bases and 4 bases, there was a span of 9 bases. This CDR3 spans 13 amino acids. Germline loops: CDR1 SGHNT, CDR2 YYREEE (reference sequence). CDR3 in amino acids: CASSEQNYNEQFF. CDR3 nucleotides: TGTGCCAGCAGCGAACAGAATTACAATGAGCAGTTCTTC.

The V call is TRBV7-8, the J call TRBJ1-3; D is uncertain. CDR1 is SGHVS and CDR2 is FQNEAQ in the germline V gene. Deletions cut 2 bases from V and 1 base from J, with 9 bases between. The CDR3 length is 15 residues. The CDR3 sequence: CASSLPVGSGNTIYF. The CDR3 region has the DNA TGTGCCAGCAGCTTACCCGTGGGGTCTGGAAACACCATATATTTT.

This CDR3 reads CASRPGPRSPDTQYF. The CDR3 DNA reads as TGTGCCAGCAGACCGGGACCACGTTCCCCAGATACGCAGTATTTT. This chain joins TRBV28 and TRBJ2-3, with D perhaps TRBD1 or TRBD2 (5 bases each). Germline CDR1 MDHEN, CDR2 SYDVKM. V shed 6 bases and J shed 4 bases, with 17 bases lying between them. This CDR3 is 15 amino acids long. Variable domain in full (rest from reference TRBV28 and TRBJ2-3): DVKVTQSSRYLVKRTGEKVFLECVQDMDHENMFWYRQDPGLGLRLIYFSYDVKMKEKGDIPEGYSVSREKKERFSLILESASTNQTSMYLCASRPGPRSPDTQYFGPGTRLTVL.

The J gene is TRBJ2-1, the V gene TRBV7-8; 8 bases are a match to TRBD1. Per the germline V gene, CDR1 is SGHVS and CDR2 is FQNEAQ. This CDR3 is 14 amino acids long. The junction had 5 bases not matched to a gene; V was cut back by 5 bases and J by 5 bases. This CDR3 reads CASSVRGPDNEQFF. The DNA of the CDR3 is TGTGCCAGCAGCGTCAGGGGGCCAGACAATGAGCAGTTCTTC.

V is TRBV27 and J is TRBJ2-3; D not resolved. The CDR3 length is 14 residues. Germline V gene sequence: CDR1 MNHEY, CDR2 SMNVEV (reference sequence). V was cut by 3 bases and J by 2 bases, with 9 bases left in between. This CDR3 is CASSFSYNTDTQYF. The CDR3 bases are TGTGCCAGCAGTTTCTCCTACAACACAGATACGCAGTATTTT.

This chain uses TRBV14 with TRBJ1-6; a weak D match, TRBD1 (5 bases). The V and J ends lost 3 bases and 14 bases respectively, with 14 bases between them. Germline loops: CDR1 SGHDN, CDR2 FVKESK. CDR3 length equals 13 residues. Here the CDR3 reads CASSQRGRATLHF. CDR3 DNA sequence: TGTGCCAGCAGCCAGAGGGGCCGGGCCACCCTCCACTTT.

The chain couples TRBV27 to TRBJ2-1; TRBD2 agrees at 9 bases. The V gene end was trimmed by 6 bases and the J gene end by 1 base; junction bases not matched to a gene: 4. The length of the CDR3 is 15 residues. Germline values: CDR1 MNHEY, CDR2 SMNVEV (reference sequence). For the CDR3, the DNA is TGTGCCAGCAGGCCTACTAGCGGGTCCTACAATGAGCAGTTCTTC. Protein product: CASRPTSGSYNEQFF.

The rearrangement joins TRBV28 to TRBJ2-1; 8 nucleotides match TRBD2. Germline-derived CDR1 and CDR2 are MDHEN and SYDVKM. CDR3 length: 16 residues. Trimming at V came to 7 bases and at J to 4 bases, leaving 12 bases not matched to a gene. CDR3 residues: CASTPSMGLVYNEQFF. CDR3 nucleotides: TGTGCCAGCACCCCATCGATGGGACTAGTTTACAATGAGCAGTTCTTC.

The rearrangement uses TRBV11-2 and TRBJ2-7, with 7 nucleotides matching TRBD2. Trimming took 4 bases from V and 2 from J; bases not matched to a gene: 8. In germline, CDR1 is SGHAT, CDR2 FQNNGV. This CDR3 is 15 amino acids long. In DNA form, the CDR3 reads TGTGCCAGCAGCTCTAGCGGAGGAGCTGCCTACGAGCAGTACTTC. Protein product: CASSSSGGAAYEQYF.

This chain uses TRBV7-9 with TRBJ1-1; D gene unclear. CDR3 length: 15 residues. Germline assignment: CDR1 SEHNR and CDR2 FQNEAQ (reference sequence). Trimming stripped 5 bases from V and 3 bases from J, with 16 bases between. CDR3 in amino acids: CASSKERRTYTEAFF. The DNA of the CDR3 is TGTGCCAGCAGCAAAGAACGCAGGACCTACACTGAAGCTTTCTTT.

The chain couples TRBV19 to TRBJ1-1, with D possibly matching TRBD1 (6 bases). This CDR3 is built from 15 residues. Trimming shortened V by 5 bases and J by 0 bases, and 13 bases separated the two germline ends. Germline CDR1 and CDR2: LNHDA and SQIVND (reference sequence). The CDR3 loop is CASSFFQGLNTEAFF. CDR3 bases: TGTGCCAGTAGTTTTTTTCAGGGGCTGAACACTGAAGCTTTCTTT.

The V gene is TRBV18, the J gene TRBJ2-7; no reliable D call. The germline V and J ends were trimmed by 0 bases and 2 bases, with 8 bases remaining between them. Germline CDR1 is KGHSH and CDR2 is LQKENI. The CDR3 extends over 14 amino acids. DNA of the CDR3: TGTGCCAGCTCACCACCACGAGAACCCTACGAGCAGTACTTC. Translation: CASSPPREPYEQYF. The complete variable domain, with remaining parts taken from reference TRBV18 and TRBJ2-7, reads NAGVMQNPRHLVRRRGQEARLRCSPMKGHSHVYWYRQLPEEGLKFMVYLQKENIIDESGMPKERFSAEFPKEGPSILRIQQVVRGDSAAYFCASSPPREPYEQYFGPGTRLTVT.

The V and J genes are TRBV25-1 and TRBJ2-3, with TRBD1 as a possible D gene (6 bases). CDR3 size: 18 residues. The germline CDR1 and CDR2 sequences are MGHDK and SYGVNS. Trimming stripped 2 bases from V and 4 bases from J, with 22 bases between. CDR3 in DNA: TGTGCCAGCAGTGAAGTGGGGTCAGGGGTGAGAAGAGCAGATACGCAGTATTTT. Translated: CASSEVGSGVRRADTQYF.

The chain recombines TRBV7-8 with TRBJ1-3, with D perhaps matching TRBD1 (6 bases). CDR3 length: 15 amino acids. Trimming took off 5 bases at V and 4 bases at J, with 15 bases between the two ends. CDR1 is SGHVS and CDR2 is FQNEAQ in the germline V gene. As DNA, the CDR3 is TGTGCCAGCAGCCGCATTTTGGGGACAGGAAACACCATATATTTT. Its translation: CASSRILGTGNTIYF.

The V gene is TRBV21-1, the J gene TRBJ1-1; TRBD1 is the table's D call and was not checked against the DNA. TRBV21-1 is classified as a pseudogene. The CDR3 totals 17 residues. For the CDR3, the DNA is TGTGCCAGCAGCAAAAAGACCGCCAGACAGGGGGGGACTGAAGCTTTCTTT. The encoded protein is CASSKKTARQGGTEAFF.